This T cell receptor (beta chain) was sequenced during a study of a mutant IDH1 vaccine in newly diagnosed glioma. Study information: Patients got radiotherapy, temozolomide, or both beforehand, and most got both. Held at week 35, visit V12 was the safety follow-up, and visit V13 followed at week 47.

The assay was immunoSEQ multiplex PCR, and TCRdb's table has in-frame clones only and misses some. The table lists some 54,000 clones, around four fifths of them singletons. This sample's time point: week 35, safety follow-up. All doses held 300 ug of mutant IDH1 20-mer peptide, with topical imiquimod. Vaccinations, eight in total, occurred in weeks 1, 3, 5, 7, 11, 15, 19, 23. Worth noting for this clone: No antigen is known for it.

CDR1 and CDR2 from the germline V gene are SGHDT and YYEEEE. The CDR3 is made up of 13 amino acids. Losses at the gene ends were 0 bases for V and 5 bases for J; bases not matched to a gene: 0. The sequence derives from a woman between 18 and 29 years old with glioma. The chain uses TRBV5-6 and TRBJ2-5; TRBD1 agrees at 8 bases. Sequencing was performed on PBMCs, taken from a glioma patient whose treatment included an IDH1 peptide vaccine. The CDR3 coding sequence is TGTGCCAGCAGCTTGGACAGGGGGGAGACCCAGTACTTC. This sequence encodes CASSLDRGETQYF.